This passage covers 19 T cell receptor beta chains from one sample sequenced in a study of cytomegalovirus exposure and HLA in healthy donors. A multiplex PCR was run with 60 Vbeta primers and 13 Jbeta primers. Profiling relied on immunoSEQ multiplex PCR, and the TCRdb table lists in-frame clones only, not all of them. Here the sample spans 100,000 to 120,000 clones, over 60% being singletons. The sequencing input was PBMCs. The receptors originated from a woman younger than 45 in good health and CMV-seronegative.

This clone was observed a handful of times. The genes are TRBV5-6 and TRBJ1-1; D is uncertain. Trimming removed 0 bases at V and 2 bases at J, with 8 bases between. CDR1 is SGHDT and CDR2 is YYEEEE in the germline V gene. The CDR3 extends over 14 amino acids. CDR3 DNA sequence: TGTGCCAGCAGCTTGGCGGAGGGAAACACTGAAGCTTTCTTT. The encoded protein is CASSLAEGNTEAFF.

In DNA, the CDR3 is TGTGCCAGCAGCGCCCCGGGACAGAACACTGAAGCTTTCTTT. Translation gives CASSAPGQNTEAFF. The chain joins TRBV14 to TRBJ1-1; D might be TRBD1 (6 bases). This CDR3 has 14 amino acids. With 5 bases removed from V and 1 base from J, the gap between germline ends came to 11 bases. The germline V gene encodes CDR1 SGHDN and CDR2 FVKESK.

The V call is TRBV6-6, the J call TRBJ2-5, with 8 bases identical to TRBD1. Germline V gene data show CDR1 as MNHNY and CDR2 as SVGAGI (reference sequence). Losses at the gene ends were 4 bases for V and 5 bases for J; bases not matched to a gene: 6. CDR3 length equals 14 residues. This CDR3 is CASSSDWTGETQYF. The CDR3 region has the DNA TGTGCCAGCAGTTCGGATTGGACAGGGGAGACCCAGTACTTC.

This clone appeared a few times. V gene TRBV4-2 combines with J gene TRBJ2-7; 7 bases are shared with TRBD1. This CDR3 spans 17 amino acids. V shed 0 bases, J shed 2 bases, and the junction held 10 bases outside the gene matches. Looked up from germline, CDR1 is LGHNA and CDR2 is YNFKEQ. CDR3: CASSQDRQGTATYEQYF. For the CDR3, the DNA is TGTGCCAGCAGCCAAGATCGCCAAGGGACAGCGACCTACGAGCAGTACTTC.

The chain joins TRBV6-5 to TRBJ1-2; 7 nucleotides align to TRBD1. The germline CDR1 and CDR2 sequences are MNHEY and SVGAGI. V lost 5 bases, J lost 7 bases, and 7 bases stayed unmatched. The CDR3 runs 13 residues. The CDR3 reads CASSMTGIGGYTF. The CDR3 bases are TGTGCCAGCAGTATGACAGGGATCGGTGGCTACACCTTC.

The chain combines TRBV11-2 with TRBJ2-1; 7 bases are shared with TRBD1. V was clipped by 5 bases and J by 7 bases; unmatched bases: 5. This CDR3 region has 13 residues. CDR1 and CDR2 (germline): SGHAT, FQNNGV. This CDR3 is CASSLTGVNEQFF. The CDR3 bases are TGTGCCAGCAGCCTAACAGGGGTAAATGAGCAGTTCTTC.

The chain recombines TRBV14 with TRBJ2-3, with 11 bases fitting TRBD2. CDR1 is SGHDN, CDR2 FVKESK, per germline. The J segment lost 3 bases and the V segment lost 4 bases, leaving 9 bases of the junction unmatched. This CDR3 is 17 amino acids long. The CDR3 DNA reads as TGTGCCAGCAGCCCCCGTAGCGGGAGGGTTTGGACAGATACGCAGTATTTT. This translates into CASSPRSGRVWTDTQYF.

This chain uses TRBV6-5 with TRBJ2-1, with 14 nucleotides matching TRBD2. With V trimmed by 5 bases and J by 6 bases, 3 bases remained unmatched. This CDR3 comprises 15 residues. CDR1 and CDR2 (germline): MNHEY, SVGAGI. In DNA form, the CDR3 reads TGTGCCAGCAGTACCGGGACTAGCGGGAGCAATGAGCAGTTCTTC. As protein: CASSTGTSGSNEQFF.

With respect to this clone: The same CDR3 can be traced to other DNA sequences in this sample. The chain joins TRBV4-3 to TRBJ2-7, with D possibly being TRBD2 (5 bases). The length of the CDR3 is 13 residues. Trimming removed 0 bases at V and 3 bases at J, with 6 bases between. Germline assignment: CDR1 LGHNA and CDR2 YSLEER. The CDR3 coding sequence is TGCGCCAGCAGCCAAGATCGGGGCTACGAGCAGTACTTC. Translation gives CASSQDRGYEQYF.

The chain employs TRBV18 and TRBJ1-1; the D is unclear. The CDR3 runs to 12 residues. V lost 3 bases and J 8 bases, leaving 10 bases between the germline ends. Germline assignment: CDR1 KGHSH and CDR2 LQKENI. CDR3 nucleotides: TGTGCCAGCTCACCCTATAGCGCCGAAGCTTTCTTT. As protein: CASSPYSAEAFF.

This chain connects TRBV2 to TRBJ1-1, with 9 bases fitting TRBD1. The CDR3 is made up of 13 amino acids. The V and J ends lost 8 bases and 6 bases, in that order; junction bases with no gene match: 7. The germline CDR1 and CDR2 sequences are SNHLY and FYNNEI. The CDR3 bases are TGTGCCAGCCATGGACAGGGGAGGGCTGAAGCTTTCTTT. Encoded protein: CASHGQGRAEAFF.

This clone occurred a few times. The rearrangement joins TRBV5-6 to TRBJ2-7; D is unresolved. With 0 bases removed from V and 6 bases from J, the gap between germline ends came to 10 bases. CDR1 and CDR2 from the germline V gene are SGHDT and YYEEEE. The CDR3 runs to 13 residues. The DNA of the CDR3 is TGTGCCAGCAGCTTGGCTCTGGCTGCCGAGCAGTACTTC. Protein product: CASSLALAAEQYF.

The gene calls are TRBV28 and TRBJ2-7, with a tentative D call TRBD2 (6 bases). Germline V gene data show CDR1 as MDHEN and CDR2 as SYDVKM. The CDR3 is made up of 14 amino acids. The germline V and J ends were trimmed by 6 bases and 0 bases, with 12 bases remaining between them. CDR3 sequence: CASSPGLSSYEQYF. The CDR3 region has the DNA TGTGCCAGCAGCCCGGGACTCAGCTCCTACGAGCAGTACTTC.

The chain combines TRBV7-8 with TRBJ1-4; D remains unclear. The V end lost 5 bases, the J end lost 0 bases, and 10 bases lay between the germline ends. Germline V gene lookup returns CDR1 SGHVS and CDR2 FQNEAQ. The CDR3 runs to 15 residues. CDR3 residues: CASSSEKATNEKLFF. In nucleotides, the CDR3 is TGTGCCAGCAGCAGCGAAAAGGCAACTAATGAAAAACTGTTTTTT.

The chain carries TRBV9 and TRBJ2-1; no firm D call. V dropped 4 bases and J dropped 8 bases, with 16 bases sitting between them. Germline CDR1 SGDLS, CDR2 YYNGEE. The CDR3 loop spans 14 amino acids. CDR3 DNA: TGTGCCAGCAGCTCACGACAAGCATGGGATGAGCAGTTCTTC. Its translation: CASSSRQAWDEQFF.

The J gene is TRBJ2-5, the V gene TRBV4-3; D is possibly TRBD1 (6 bases). V dropped 4 bases and J dropped 0 bases, with 12 bases sitting between them. The CDR3 length is 15 residues. From germline, CDR1 is LGHNA and CDR2 YSLEER. The CDR3 DNA reads TGCGCCAGCAGCCGCCTCACAGGGAACCAAGAGACCCAGTACTTC. This translates into CASSRLTGNQETQYF.

The chain carries TRBV25-1 and TRBJ2-7; D not resolved. In germline, CDR1 is MGHDK, CDR2 SYGVNS. This CDR3 has 14 residues. V was pared by 5 bases and J by 6 bases, with 17 bases between. CDR3: CASSLPAGKSEQYF. In DNA, the CDR3 is TGTGCCAGCAGTCTACCGGCAGGAAAAAGCGAGCAGTACTTC.

This rearrangement joins TRBV9 to TRBJ2-1, with 7 positions matching TRBD1. From germline, CDR1 is SGDLS and CDR2 YYNGEE. J gave up 2 bases and V 3 bases, and 8 bases lay outside the gene matches. The CDR3 spans 16 residues. The CDR3 reads CASSDGTATTYNEQFF. The CDR3 coding sequence is TGTGCCAGCAGCGACGGGACAGCTACTACCTACAATGAGCAGTTCTTC.

This clone has more than one count but fewer than ten. The CDR3 DNA follows: TGTGCCAGCAGCCCAGAGACTAGCGGGTCTTACAATGAGCAGTTCTTC. Amino acids: CASSPETSGSYNEQFF. This rearrangement joins TRBV4-2 to TRBJ2-1; 10 positions agree with TRBD2. This CDR3 region has 16 residues. The junction had 7 bases not matched to a gene; V was cut back by 4 bases and J by 4 bases. Germline loops: CDR1 LGHNA, CDR2 YNFKEQ.